This T cell receptor (beta chain) was captured in a study of PD-1 blockade in classical Hodgkin lymphoma. Repertoires were generated with immunoSEQ multiplex PCR, while TCRdb's copy carries only in-frame clones and drops some. The repertoire holds around 60,000 clones, with around 90% as singletons. The time point was: cycle 4 day 1 (C4D1), after more than five weeks of nivolumab. Every one of the patients relapsed after autologous stem cell transplantation (brentuximab vedotin exposure was variable). This CDR3 is built from 17 residues. With 0 bases removed from V and 2 bases from J, the gap between germline ends came to 17 bases. Germline CDR1 reads SGHRS; CDR2 reads YFSETQ. As to this clone: Its antigen remains unidentified.

Overall study results and limits: Healthy donors were reported to have higher baseline TCR diversity than newly diagnosed patients. The study found complete responders had baseline diversity similar to newly diagnosed patients.

The gene calls are TRBV5-1 and TRBJ2-5; perhaps D is TRBD1 or TRBD2 (5 bases each). Sample: peripheral blood mononuclear cells (PBMCs), taken before the fourth cycle of nivolumab. The receptor's source is a human donor with classical Hodgkin lymphoma. In DNA, the CDR3 is TGCGCCAGCAGCTTGGAGGTGCAGGGTTGGGGGCAAGAGACCCAGTACTTC. It encodes CASSLEVQGWGQETQYF.